The rows below give T cell receptor beta chains drawn from one sample of a study of OX40 agonist ivuxolimab in advanced cancers. Data came from immunoSEQ multiplex PCR; TCRdb stores just in-frame clones and leaves some out. Of tens of thousands of clones listed, about 80% are singletons. The input for sequencing was CD4+ or CD8+ T cells sorted from blood, taken in a trial of the OX40 agonist ivuxolimab. These receptors originate from an adult with an advanced solid tumor such as melanoma, head and neck, liver or kidney cancer. The CDR3 runs from the conserved cysteine through the conserved F or W. Each record gives: clone size, V gene, J gene, D gene, CDR3 protein, CDR3 DNA. The D gene is left open where the match is weak. Clone size is stated in some rows and not others, as once, few, many or a class when expanded.

NA,TRBV27,TRBJ1-5,NA,CASSFDSNQPQHF,TGTGCCAGCAGTTTTGATAGCAATCAGCCCCAGCATTTT
NA,TRBV7-2,TRBJ1-1,NA,CASSPQGATEAFF,TGTGCCAGCAGCCCCCAAGGGGCCACTGAAGCTTTCTTT
NA,TRBV2,TRBJ1-5,TRBD1,CASSIGQGYQPQHF,TGTGCCAGCAGTATTGGACAGGGATATCAGCCCCAGCATTTT
NA,TRBV4-2,TRBJ2-4,TRBD2,CASSQDRTSGGASAKNIQYF,TGTGCCAGCAGCCAAGATAGAACTAGCGGGGGGGCCTCGGCCAAAAACATTCAGTACTTC
NA,TRBV27,TRBJ1-6,NA,CASSSGQMDSPLHF,TGTGCCAGCAGTTCCGGACAGATGGATTCACCCCTCCACTTT
NA,TRBV5-4,TRBJ2-3,TRBD2,CASSFRGTSGGTTDTQYF,TGTGCCAGCAGCTTTCGGGGAACTAGCGGGGGAACCACAGATACGCAGTATTTT
NA,TRBV30,TRBJ2-7,NA,CAWSQGGPYEQYF,TGTGCCTGGAGCCAGGGAGGACCCTACGAGCAGTACTTC
NA,TRBV7-2,TRBJ2-1,TRBD2,CASSPGGGRGRNEQFF,TGTGCCAGCAGCCCCGGGGGGGGTCGAGGAAGGAATGAGCAGTTCTTC
few,TRBV7-9,TRBJ1-2,TRBD1,CASSYDRAGGYTF,TGTGCCAGCAGTTACGACAGGGCAGGTGGCTACACCTTC
NA,TRBV28,TRBJ1-4,NA,CASRMGVIEKLFF,TGTGCCAGCAGAATGGGGGTCATTGAAAAACTGTTTTTT
NA,TRBV10-3,TRBJ2-3,TRBD1,CAISGKGALDTQYF,TGTGCCATCAGTGGGAAGGGGGCCTTGGATACGCAGTATTTT
NA,TRBV7-9,TRBJ2-5,TRBD1,CASWDSSFETQYF,TGTGCCAGTTGGGACAGCAGTTTTGAGACCCAGTACTTC
once,TRBV15,TRBJ2-2,NA,CATSREVNTGELFF,TGTGCCACCAGCAGAGAAGTAAACACCGGGGAGCTGTTTTTT
NA,TRBV27,TRBJ2-5,NA,CASSLQATQETQYF,TGTGCCAGCAGTTTACAGGCTACCCAAGAGACCCAGTACTTC
NA,TRBV5-1,TRBJ2-3,TRBD1,CASSLQGDPSTDTQYF,TGCGCCAGCAGCTTACAGGGGGACCCTAGCACAGATACGCAGTATTTT
few,TRBV5-1,TRBJ1-4,NA,CASSWTDRGEKLFF,TGCGCCAGCAGCTGGACAGACCGGGGTGAAAAACTGTTTTTT
NA,TRBV7-2,TRBJ2-2,NA,CASSWTPGGELFF,TGTGCCAGCAGCTGGACCCCGGGCGGGGAGCTGTTTTTT
NA,TRBV18,TRBJ1-2,TRBD1,CASSPGTGGGYGYTF,TGTGCCAGCTCACCGGGGACAGGGGGCGGCTATGGCTACACCTTC
NA,TRBV15,TRBJ1-6,TRBD1,CAIPTNGDSFNSPLHF,TGTGCCATCCCGACTAACGGGGACAGCTTTAATTCACCCCTCCACTTT
NA,TRBV7-2,TRBJ1-6,NA,CASQRGGMNDSPLHF,TGTGCCTCACAACGTGGGGGGATGAATGATTCACCCCTCCACTTT
NA,TRBV9,TRBJ1-2,NA,CASSVNPKWDGYTF,TGTGCCAGCAGCGTTAATCCCAAATGGGATGGCTACACCTTC
NA,TRBV28,TRBJ1-2,NA,CASSLLGVGYTF,TGTGCCAGCAGTTTATTGGGGGTCGGCTACACCTTC
NA,TRBV6-6,TRBJ1-1,NA,CASSYPKGGLDTEAFF,TGTGCCAGCAGTTACCCCAAGGGTGGGTTGGACACTGAAGCTTTCTTT
NA,TRBV2,TRBJ2-3,NA,CASSEARGGTDTQYF,TGTGCCAGCAGTGAAGCCCGTGGGGGCACAGATACGCAGTATTTT
once,TRBV6-1,TRBJ2-3,NA,CASLTGGSRNTQYF,TGTGCCTCTCTTACTGGAGGGAGTCGGAATACGCAGTATTTT
NA,TRBV18,TRBJ2-2,TRBD1,CASSLTGQDTGELFF,TGTGCCAGCTCACTGACGGGACAGGACACCGGGGAGCTGTTTTTT
NA,TRBV29-1,TRBJ1-6,TRBD1,CSVSGQAGNSPLHF,TGCAGCGTCTCTGGACAGGCGGGAAATTCACCCCTCCACTTT
NA,TRBV6-5,TRBJ1-1,NA,CASSRTREMNTEAFF,TGTGCCAGCAGTCGAACCAGGGAGATGAACACTGAAGCTTTCTTT
NA,TRBV5-1,TRBJ1-2,NA,CASSTDSYGYTF,TGCGCCAGCAGCACTGACAGCTATGGCTACACCTTC
NA,TRBV9,TRBJ1-1,NA,CASSVNPGGTEAFF,TGTGCCAGCAGCGTAAACCCCGGCGGCACTGAAGCTTTCTTT
NA,TRBV19,TRBJ2-1,TRBD1,CASSAPGQGVLNEQFF,TGTGCCAGTAGTGCCCCGGGACAGGGTGTCCTCAATGAGCAGTTCTTC
few,TRBV5-5,TRBJ1-1,NA,CASSLQGSTEAFF,TGTGCCAGCAGCTTGCAGGGGTCCACTGAAGCTTTCTTT
NA,TRBV6-1,TRBJ1-6,NA,CAAEYSYNSPLHF,TGTGCAGCAGAATACTCCTATAATTCACCCCTCCACTTT
once,TRBV5-1,TRBJ1-1,NA,CASSLEAGPTEAFF,TGCGCCAGCAGCTTGGAGGCGGGACCCACTGAAGCTTTCTTT
NA,TRBV6-1,TRBJ1-1,TRBD1,CASSPQGAMEAFF,TGTGCCAGCAGCCCACAGGGGGCAATGGAAGCTTTCTTT
NA,TRBV7-9,TRBJ1-4,TRBD1,CASSPYLGTGGIQKLFF,TGTGCCAGCAGCCCATACTTAGGGACAGGGGGCATACAAAAACTGTTTTTT
NA,TRBV4-3,TRBJ1-1,NA,CASSQDSEAFF,TGCGCCAGCAGCCAAGACAGTGAAGCTTTCTTT
NA,TRBV14,TRBJ2-1,NA,CASSQGGPHNEQFF,TGTGCCAGCAGCCAAGGGGGGCCCCACAATGAGCAGTTCTTC
NA,TRBV6-6,TRBJ2-1,NA,CASRRQDTNEQFF,TGTGCCAGCAGGCGACAGGATACCAATGAGCAGTTCTTC
NA,TRBV10-3,TRBJ1-2,NA,CAISESHGGYTF,TGTGCCATCAGTGAGTCGCACGGCGGCTACACCTTC
NA,TRBV25-1,TRBJ1-2,TRBD1,CASSEQGADGYTF,TGTGCCAGCAGTGAACAGGGGGCGGATGGCTACACCTTC
NA,TRBV6-5,TRBJ2-5,TRBD1,CASRNTGGLETQYF,TGTGCCAGCAGAAATACAGGGGGCCTAGAGACCCAGTACTTC
NA,TRBV7-9,TRBJ2-5,TRBD2,CASSLNQGGETQYF,TGTGCCAGCAGCTTAAACCAGGGAGGGGAGACCCAGTACTTC
NA,TRBV5-1,TRBJ2-1,TRBD1,CASSPGQGIYSGQFF,TGCGCCAGCAGCCCGGGACAGGGTATCTACAGCGGGCAGTTCTTC
NA,TRBV15,TRBJ1-4,NA,CATSREQHNEKLFF,TGTGCCACCAGCAGAGAACAGCACAATGAAAAACTGTTTTTT
NA,TRBV15,TRBJ2-3,NA,CATSRDWTDTQYF,TGTGCCACCAGCAGAGATTGGACAGATACGCAGTATTTT
NA,TRBV28,TRBJ2-3,NA,CASSSGGDSTDTQYF,TGTGCCAGCAGTTCCGGCGGTGACTCAACAGATACGCAGTATTTT